Following are 15 T cell receptor beta chains from one sample sequenced in a study of CD8+ T cells in alopecia areata. Extracted RNA was reverse transcribed into cDNA, the sequencing template. Assay: immunoSEQ multiplex PCR; the TCRdb copy retains only in-frame clones and omits some. The sample includes roughly 120,000 clones, roughly two fifths of them seen just once. Source material: CD4+ T cells sorted from blood. Receptors were obtained from a human donor with alopecia areata.

This clone has only a few counts. The rearrangement joins TRBV18 to TRBJ2-1, with unresolved D. Trimming cost V 3 bases and J 0 bases, with 18 bases left between them. The CDR3 contains 18 residues. Germline V CDR1 and CDR2: KGHSH, LQKENI. The CDR3, as DNA: TGTGCCAGCTCACCCATTGAAGACTTCACAAGCTCCTACAATGAGCAGTTCTTC. This translates into CASSPIEDFTSSYNEQFF.

The chain uses TRBV29-1 and TRBJ2-1; D tentatively fits TRBD1 or TRBD2 (5 bases each). The V and J ends lost 1 base and 2 bases respectively, with 9 bases between them. The CDR3 has 14 amino acids. Germline CDR1 and CDR2: SQVTM and ANQGSEA. The CDR3 protein is CSVEGDGAYNEQFF. In nucleotides, the CDR3 is TGCAGCGTTGAAGGGGACGGCGCCTACAATGAGCAGTTCTTC.

This clone has just a few counts. The V and J genes are TRBV7-9 and TRBJ2-2; D not certain. This CDR3 spans 11 amino acids. The V end was cut by 2 bases, the J end by 7 bases, with 2 bases between. Germline V gene lookup returns CDR1 SEHNR and CDR2 FQNEAQ (reference sequence). For the CDR3, the DNA is TGTGCCAGCAGCTTACACGGGGAGCTGTTTTTT. Protein: CASSLHGELFF.

This clone showed up just a few times. The chain employs TRBV28 and TRBJ1-2, with D possibly being TRBD1 (5 bases). With 5 bases removed from V and 7 bases from J, the gap between germline ends came to 17 bases. Germline CDR1 MDHEN, CDR2 SYDVKM. The CDR3 has 14 residues. The CDR3 bases are TGTGCCAGCAGTCTCACCCAAGGCGGGGCTGGCTACACCTTC. Translation gives CASSLTQGGAGYTF.

Only a few counts were recorded for this clone. The identical CDR3 is also encoded by other nucleotide sequences in the sample. V gene TRBV5-1 combines with J gene TRBJ2-1, with D unresolved. The CDR3 is 13 residues long. The V gene's germline CDR1 is SGHRS and CDR2 YFSETQ. The V end lost 1 base, the J end lost 0 bases, and 2 bases lay between the germline ends. The CDR3 spells CASSLNSYNEQFF. The CDR3 DNA is TGCGCCAGCAGCTTGAACTCCTACAATGAGCAGTTCTTC.

This clone was detected only a few times. V gene TRBV28 combines with J gene TRBJ2-7; D uncertain. The V end was cut by 6 bases, the J end by 6 bases, with 18 bases between. The germline V gene encodes CDR1 MDHEN and CDR2 SYDVKM. The CDR3 has 14 residues. The CDR3: CASSPGEATAEQYF. The CDR3, as DNA: TGTGCCAGCAGCCCAGGAGAGGCCACGGCCGAGCAGTACTTC.

The chain combines TRBV28 with TRBJ2-7, with D unclear. Germline V gives CDR1 MDHEN, CDR2 SYDVKM. Trimming cost V 2 bases and J 4 bases, with 6 bases left between them. This CDR3 has 12 residues. In nucleotides, the CDR3 is TGTGCCAGCAGTTTACGGACGTACGAGCAGTACTTC. Translating gives CASSLRTYEQYF.

DNA for the CDR3: TGCGCCAGCAGCCCAACGACAGGATCCTACAATGAGCAGTTCTTC. Protein product: CASSPTTGSYNEQFF. The chain employs TRBV5-1 and TRBJ2-1, with D possibly TRBD1 on 6 matching bases. CDR1 is SGHRS and CDR2 is YFSETQ in the germline V gene. With 4 bases removed from V and 1 base from J, the gap between germline ends came to 12 bases. The CDR3 is 15 residues long.

V is TRBV29-1 and J is TRBJ1-3; D remains unclear. The CDR3 contains 13 residues. The germline V gene has CDR1 SQVTM and CDR2 ANQGSEA. V shed 6 bases and J shed 0 bases, with 9 bases lying between them. This CDR3 is CSVASFSGNTIYF. DNA for the CDR3: TGCAGCGTCGCGTCGTTCTCTGGAAACACCATATATTTT.

This clone was counted only a few times. The chain combines TRBV6-1 with TRBJ2-5; 7 bases fit TRBD1. The CDR3 covers 13 residues. After removal of 7 bases from V and 4 bases from J, the junction contained 6 bases not matched to a gene. The germline gives CDR1 MNHNS, CDR2 SASEGT. The CDR3 spells CASKKGAPETQYF. The CDR3 bases are TGTGCCAGCAAGAAGGGGGCCCCAGAGACCCAGTACTTC.

The chain recombines TRBV29-1 with TRBJ1-2; D unresolved. With 2 bases removed from V and 7 bases from J, the gap between germline ends came to 8 bases. Germline V gene sequence: CDR1 SQVTM, CDR2 ANQGSEA. This CDR3 has 11 residues. Here the CDR3 reads CSVERSGGYTF. CDR3 nucleotides: TGCAGCGTTGAAAGGAGCGGTGGCTACACCTTC.

The V and J genes are TRBV29-1 and TRBJ2-3; D is unresolved. Germline V lookup: CDR1 SQVTM, CDR2 ANQGSEA. This CDR3 contains 10 residues. V was shortened by 6 bases and J by 8 bases, with 9 bases between the two germline ends. This chain's CDR3 is CSVKDGTQYF. As DNA, the CDR3 is TGCAGCGTCAAGGACGGTACGCAGTATTTT.

The chain combines TRBV5-1 with TRBJ1-1; 8 bases are a match to TRBD1. The CDR3 has 16 residues. V shed 4 bases, J shed 4 bases, and the junction held 12 bases outside the gene matches. Germline V gene data show CDR1 as SGHRS and CDR2 as YFSETQ. CDR3 protein: CASSPILTGGSTEAFF. CDR3 in DNA: TGCGCCAGCAGCCCCATCCTCACAGGGGGGAGCACTGAAGCTTTCTTT.

This clone was counted a few times. The rearrangement links TRBV5-1 to TRBJ2-2, with D perhaps being TRBD1 or TRBD2 (6 bases each). Trimming pared 5 bases from V and 4 bases from J, leaving 18 bases between. CDR1 and CDR2 from the germline V gene are SGHRS and YFSETQ. This CDR3 has 16 amino acids. For the CDR3, the DNA is TGCGCCAGCAGGCCGGGGGCGGAGGTGATCACCGGGGAGCTGTTTTTT. It translates to CASRPGAEVITGELFF.

The gene calls are TRBV6-6 and TRBJ1-2; D is perhaps TRBD1 (5 bases). This CDR3 spans 15 amino acids. The germline V and J ends were trimmed by 6 bases and 5 bases, with 19 bases remaining between them. CDR1 is MNHNY, CDR2 SVGAGI, per germline (reference sequence). CDR3 protein: CASRPTIGGEYGYTF. DNA for the CDR3: TGTGCCAGCAGGCCCACTATCGGGGGTGAATATGGCTACACCTTC.